This T cell receptor beta chain derives from a study of response to subunit inactivated influenza vaccine. TCRdb passed the RT-PCR reads through MiXCR, listing each CDR3 protein once. This table holds around 750,000 distinct CDR3 sequences, about 20% found once. The CDR3 sequence is 14 residues long. V lost 1 base and J lost 8; bases outside the gene matches: 5. Germline CDR1 and CDR2: SGHTA and FQGNSA. The source material was PBMCs from blood, sampled 5 days after vaccination. The source is a man aged 50-59 years who received an inactivated influenza vaccine. The chain uses TRBV7-2 and TRBJ1-2; the match to TRBD1 covers 9 bases. CDR3 sequence (DNA): TGTGCCAGCAGCTTAGGGGGACAGGGAAAAGGCTACACCTTC. This encodes CASSLGGQGKGYTF.